This T cell receptor (beta chain) derives from a study of CD8+CD57+ T cells in acquired aplastic anemia. Study-wide context: DNA recovered from sorted CD4+ and CD8+ cells had a mean of about 3 ug.

Both TCR beta VDJ combination and CDR3 sequence profiling were carried out. Genomic DNA was the template for this profiling. TCRdb passed the reads through MiXCR, listing each CDR3 protein once. The table has 400,000 to 600,000 distinct CDR3 sequences, under 40% seen once; the top ten hold 0.75% to 0.95%. This clonotype was observed a handful of times. All sequencing subjects had displayed CD8+CD57+ cell expansion on flow cytometry. Every patient had severe acquired aplastic anemia. The CDR3 length is 15 residues. Per germline, CDR1 SGHAT and CDR2 FQDESV (reference sequence). V dropped 8 bases and J dropped 3 bases, with 19 bases sitting between them.

Sequenced: sorted CD4+, CD8+, or CD8+CD57+ T cells (not recorded which) from PBMCs. This sequence originates from a human donor with aplastic anemia. The rearrangement joins TRBV11-1 to TRBJ1-2; D is perhaps TRBD1 (6 bases). DNA for the CDR3: TGTGCCAGCTCACCGAACCCTACAGGGTACTATGGCTACACCTTC. This translates into CASSPNPTGYYGYTF.